The present T cell receptor beta chain was sequenced within a study of early T cells in non-severe SARS-CoV-2 infection. From the 5' RACE reads, TCRdb called clonotypes with MiXCR, one entry per CDR3 protein. The sample shows 95,000 to 110,000 distinct CDR3 sequences, more than 9.5% of them seen only once. This clonotype occurred a few times. The CDR3 covers 12 residues. J lost 5 bases, V lost 6 bases, and 1 base had no gene match. Germline values: CDR1 SQVTM, CDR2 ANQGSEA. This clonotype was obtained from an adult who was a healthcare worker with PCR-confirmed SARS-CoV-2 infection or an uninfected control (not recorded which). The chain has TRBV29-1 and TRBJ2-2, with TRBD2 matching 9 bases. Sequences were obtained from whole blood. The DNA for the CDR3 is TGCAGCGTCACTAGCGGGACCGGGGAGCTGTTTTTT. As protein: CSVTSGTGELFF.